The rows below give T cell receptor beta chains drawn from one sample of a study of T cells in Graves' hyperthyroidism and ophthalmopathy. TCRdb recomputed calls from the multiplex PCR reads with MiXCR, one row per CDR3 protein. The sample lists roughly 720,000 distinct CDR3 sequences, roughly 17% occurring once. The sample taken for sequencing was blood. The receptors shown here come from a man in his fifties with Graves' hyperthyroidism. The CDR3 runs from the conserved cysteine through the conserved F or W. The D gene is left open where the match is weak. Clone size appears in some rows only: once, few, many, or a class for an expanded clone.

J	D	V	size	CDR3	DNA
TRBJ2-7	NA	TRBV20-1	NA	CSASWNTYEQYF	TGCAGTGCTAGTTGGAATACCTACGAGCAGTACTTC
TRBJ1-2	TRBD1	TRBV9	many	CASSHGQGQSYGYTF	TGTGCCAGCAGCCACGGACAGGGCCAAAGCTATGGCTACACCTTC
TRBJ2-1	TRBD1	TRBV5-1	few	CASSLWGTGELFF	TGCGCCAGCAGCTTGTGGGGGACAGGGGAGCTGTTCTTC
TRBJ1-4	TRBD1	TRBV5-1	few	CASSLGDRRNEKLFF	TGCGCCAGCAGCTTGGGGGACAGGAGGAATGAAAAACTGTTTTTT
TRBJ2-2	TRBD1	TRBV9	many	CASSGQGASNTGELFF	TGTGCCAGCAGCGGACAGGGGGCCTCGAACACCGGGGAGCTGTTTTTT
TRBJ2-5	TRBD2	TRBV7-3	NA	CASSLQGTSGNAETQYF	TGTGCCAGCAGCTTACAAGGGACTAGCGGGAACGCAGAGACCCAGTACTTC
TRBJ1-5	TRBD1	TRBV19	NA	CASSIPGGNSNQPQHF	TGTGCCAGTAGTATACCAGGGGGAAATAGCAATCAGCCCCAGCATTTT
TRBJ2-3	NA	TRBV28	many	CASRSTDTQYF	TGTGCCAGCAGATCAACAGATACGCAGTATTTT
TRBJ2-7	NA	TRBV9	many	CASSSEGTASYEQYF	TGTGCCAGCAGCTCGGAGGGGACAGCGTCCTACGAGCAGTACTTC
TRBJ2-7	NA	TRBV4-3	NA	CASSQEDGSYEQYF	TGCGCCAGCAGCCAAGAGGACGGTTCCTACGAGCAGTACTTC
TRBJ2-3	TRBD2	TRBV4-1	NA	CASSRQLAEHSDTQYF	TGCGCCAGCAGCCGGCAACTAGCGGAGCACTCAGATACGCAGTATTTT
TRBJ1-5	NA	TRBV5-1	few	CASSLMGDSNQPQHF	TGCGCCAGCAGCTTAATGGGGGATAGCAATCAGCCCCAGCATTTT
TRBJ1-2	NA	TRBV9	many	CASSVDMQDSYGYTF	TGTGCCAGCAGCGTAGATATGCAGGACTCTTATGGCTACACCTTC
TRBJ2-1	TRBD2	TRBV5-1	NA	CASSRGLAGMEFDEQFF	TGCGCCAGCAGCCGGGGACTAGCGGGAATGGAGTTCGATGAGCAGTTCTTC
TRBJ2-7	TRBD2	TRBV6-1	NA	CASSRVVAGGYEQYF	TGTGCCAGCAGTCGGGTGGTTGCGGGAGGTTACGAGCAGTACTTC
TRBJ1-1	NA	TRBV3-1	many	CASSQVSMNTEAFF	TGTGCCAGCAGCCAAGTTTCTATGAACACTGAAGCTTTCTTT
TRBJ2-1	NA	TRBV11-2	many	CASSLRTDVVAYNEQFF	TGTGCCAGCAGCTTACGGACGGACGTGGTGGCCTACAATGAGCAGTTCTTC
TRBJ2-7	TRBD2	TRBV7-8	NA	CASSFGGLDLEQYF	TGTGCCAGCAGCTTTGGGGGACTAGATCTCGAGCAGTACTTC
TRBJ2-7	NA	TRBV5-1	many	CATSTTGSSYEQYF	TGCGCCACCTCGACCACAGGGTCGAGCTACGAGCAGTACTTC
TRBJ2-7	NA	TRBV30	NA	CAWNGQVHHEQYF	TGTGCCTGGAATGGACAAGTTCACCACGAGCAGTACTTC
TRBJ2-1	TRBD2	TRBV6-2/TRBV6-3	few	CASSVMAGRTSGNNEQFF	TGTGCCAGCAGTGTAATGGCCGGGAGGACTAGCGGGAATAATGAGCAGTTCTTC
TRBJ2-2	TRBD2	TRBV2	many	CASSERLAGGTGELFF	TGTGCCAGCAGTGAACGGCTAGCGGGTGGCACCGGGGAGCTGTTTTTT
TRBJ2-3	NA	TRBV28	NA	CASTPGVGTDTQYF	TGTGCCAGCACCCCCGGGGTAGGAACAGATACGCAGTATTTT
TRBJ1-1	NA	TRBV7-9	NA	CASSLRRQDSGPTESFF	TGTGCCAGCAGCCTTAGGAGACAGGACTCGGGACCCACTGAGTCTTTCTTT
TRBJ1-2	NA	TRBV7-2	many	CASSFRLAGLSYTF	TGTGCCAGCAGCTTTAGGCTGGCAGGGCTGAGCTACACCTTC
TRBJ2-1	TRBD2	TRBV10-3	NA	CAASLAGVYNEQFF	TGTGCCGCCTCACTAGCGGGAGTCTACAATGAGCAGTTCTTC
TRBJ2-3	NA	TRBV11-2	many	CASSHSGGNTDTQYF	TGTGCCAGCAGCCACTCGGGCGGAAACACAGATACGCAGTATTTT
TRBJ1-1	NA	TRBV9	few	CASSGDGPELFF	TGTGCCAGCAGCGGAGACGGCCCCGAGCTTTTCTTT
TRBJ2-7	NA	TRBV6-1	many	CASSEDGHRSDEQYF	TGTGCCAGCAGTGAAGACGGCCATCGGAGCGACGAGCAGTACTTC
TRBJ1-3	NA	TRBV6-2/TRBV6-3	NA	CASTRSTGNTIYF	TGTGCCAGCACAAGAAGCACTGGAAACACCATATATTTT
TRBJ2-1	NA	TRBV20-1	NA	CSARDLSASSYNEQFF	TGCAGTGCTAGAGATCTCAGCGCGAGCTCCTACAATGAGCAGTTCTTC
TRBJ1-2	NA	TRBV27	many	CASSLSRARGYTF	TGTGCCAGCAGTTTATCTCGGGCACGAGGCTACACCTTC
TRBJ2-7	TRBD1	TRBV29-1	NA	CSVEFDRVSSYEQYF	TGCAGCGTTGAATTCGACAGGGTGAGCTCCTACGAGCAGTACTTC
TRBJ2-4	NA	TRBV20-1	few	CSAPYRQGKNIQYF	TGCAGTGCTCCCTACCGGCAGGGCAAAAACATTCAGTACTTC
TRBJ2-2	NA	TRBV12-3/TRBV12-4	many	CASSFSNRGTGELFF	TGTGCCAGCAGTTTTTCTAACCGGGGCACCGGGGAGCTGTTTTTT
TRBJ2-7	NA	TRBV5-4	NA	CASSGGGWQTNYEQYF	TGTGCCAGCAGCGGAGGAGGGTGGCAGACCAACTACGAGCAGTACTTC
TRBJ2-7	NA	TRBV20-1	many	CSASPESYEQYF	TGCAGTGCTAGTCCGGAATCCTACGAGCAGTACTTC
TRBJ1-1	NA	TRBV6-1	NA	CASSDGITEAFF	TGTGCCAGCAGTGACGGGATAACTGAAGCTTTCTTT
TRBJ1-2	NA	TRBV28	NA	CASSRGPRGGYTF	TGTGCCAGCAGCCGGGGACCCAGAGGTGGCTACACCTTC
TRBJ2-3	TRBD2	TRBV28	many	CASRAGGDTQYF	TGTGCCAGCAGGGCGGGAGGAGATACGCAGTATTTT
TRBJ2-2	TRBD1	TRBV7-9	few	CASSSKSGTENTGELFF	TGTGCCAGCAGCTCAAAATCCGGGACAGAGAACACCGGGGAGCTGTTTTTT
TRBJ2-1	NA	TRBV12-5	many	CASGLDREKWDEQFF	TGTGCTAGTGGTTTGGATCGGGAGAAGTGGGATGAGCAGTTCTTC
TRBJ2-7	TRBD2	TRBV29-1	many	CSASEAGGNSYEQYF	TGCAGCGCCTCCGAAGCGGGAGGCAACTCCTACGAGCAGTACTTC
TRBJ2-2	TRBD1	TRBV27	NA	CASSPLGQGRTGELFF	TGTGCCAGCAGTCCCCTGGGACAGGGAAGGACCGGGGAGCTGTTTTTT
TRBJ1-6	NA	TRBV15	NA	CATSRDVGENSPLHF	TGTGCCACCAGCAGAGACGTCGGAGAGAATTCACCCCTCCACTTT
TRBJ2-5	TRBD2	TRBV7-9	many	CASSLALAGRETQYF	TGTGCCAGCAGCTTAGCACTAGCGGGAAGAGAGACCCAGTACTTC
TRBJ2-7	NA	TRBV27	many	CASSLGASYEQYF	TGTGCCAGCAGCTTAGGGGCTTCGTACGAGCAGTACTTC
TRBJ1-6	TRBD1	TRBV5-5	few	CASSRQGALGSPLHF	TGTGCCAGCAGTCGACAGGGGGCCCTTGGGTCACCCCTCCACTTT